The 22 T cell receptor beta chains below come from one sample, sequenced in a study of T cell repertoires in ileal Crohn's disease. Method: immunoSEQ multiplex PCR; TCRdb's copy keeps in-frame clones and lacks some. In the table there are about 2,400 clones, about 62% of which are singletons. Sequenced material: ileal tissue. The receptors come from an adult with Crohn's disease.

This chain links TRBV30 with TRBJ2-7, with 10 bases fitting TRBD1. This CDR3 contains 16 residues. Trimming at V came to 1 base and at J to 2 bases, leaving 8 bases not matched to a gene. Germline lookup yields CDR1 GTSNPN and CDR2 SVGIG (reference sequence). The DNA for the CDR3 is TGTGCCTGGAGTGACAACTGGGACAGGGGAACCTACGAGCAGTACTTC. Translating gives CAWSDNWDRGTYEQYF.

V usage is TRBV4-2 and J usage is TRBJ1-4; 10 bases align to TRBD1. J lost 7 bases, V lost 8 bases, and 4 bases had no gene match. Germline CDR1 LGHNA, CDR2 YNFKEQ. The CDR3 consists of 13 residues. The CDR3 nucleotides are TGTGCCAGCCGGACAGGGGGAGGTGAAAAACTGTTTTTT. The encoded protein is CASRTGGGEKLFF.

The V gene is TRBV7-2, the J gene TRBJ2-2; D perhaps matches TRBD1 (6 bases). The CDR3 runs 13 residues. Trimming left V 3 bases short and J 8 bases short, with 10 bases between. Germline V CDR1 and CDR2: SGHTA, FQGNSA. The CDR3 region is CASSFHREGELFF. The CDR3 region has the DNA TGTGCCAGCAGCTTCCACAGGGAGGGGGAGCTGTTTTTT.

In its sample, this clone was seen a few times. The chain couples TRBV30 to TRBJ2-7, with 8 bases that match TRBD1. This CDR3 is built from 15 residues. Germline values: CDR1 GTSNPN, CDR2 SVGIG (reference sequence). J lost 3 bases, V lost 0 bases, and 7 bases had no gene match. CDR3 bases: TGTGCCTGGAGTGTCCGGGGGACAGGTCTCTACGAGCAGTACTTC. This encodes CAWSVRGTGLYEQYF.

The table lists this clone with a few counts. The genes are TRBV4-3 and TRBJ1-2, with 11 positions matching TRBD1. CDR1 is LGHNA and CDR2 is YSLEER in the germline V gene. The CDR3 contains 17 residues. V shed 4 bases and J 7 bases; nucleotides not matched to a gene: 14. CDR3 in DNA: TGCGCCAGCAGCCGATCCCTTGGGGACAGGGGGACCCGTGGCTACACCTTC. Translation: CASSRSLGDRGTRGYTF.

V usage is TRBV29-1 and J usage is TRBJ2-3; tentatively, D is TRBD2 (6 bases). CDR1 is SQVTM and CDR2 is ANQGSEA in the germline V gene. The CDR3 sequence is 14 residues long. V was trimmed by 3 bases and J by 5 bases, leaving 15 bases between them. CDR3 protein: CSVEAIGGRDTQYF. CDR3 nucleotide sequence: TGCAGCGTTGAGGCAATTGGGGGGAGAGATACGCAGTATTTT.

The CDR3 sequence: CASSQEGDRRIYGYTF. The CDR3 region has the DNA TGTGCCAGCAGCCAAGAGGGGGACAGGCGGATATATGGCTACACCTTC. The J gene is TRBJ1-2, the V gene TRBV4-2, with TRBD1 matching over 8 bases. V shed 0 bases and J 5 bases; nucleotides not matched to a gene: 8. The CDR3 totals 16 residues. Germline V lookup: CDR1 LGHNA, CDR2 YNFKEQ.

The V call is TRBV7-8, the J call TRBJ2-2, with D tentatively TRBD2 (6 bases). V dropped 5 bases and J dropped 2 bases, with 15 bases sitting between them. The CDR3 is 16 residues long. Germline-derived CDR1 and CDR2 are SGHVS and FQNEAQ. The CDR3 loop is CASSRSGLANTGELFF. The CDR3 DNA reads as TGTGCCAGCAGCCGATCGGGACTGGCTAACACCGGGGAGCTGTTTTTT.

The chain combines TRBV6-1 with TRBJ2-1, with 14 bases aligning to TRBD2. The CDR3 runs to 18 residues. Germline-derived CDR1 and CDR2 are MNHNS and SASEGT. V was clipped by 2 bases and J by 4 bases; unmatched bases: 7. The CDR3 region is CASSEIGTSGGSYNEQFF. The CDR3 DNA follows: TGTGCCAGCAGTGAAATTGGGACTAGCGGGGGATCTTACAATGAGCAGTTCTTC.

The chain uses TRBV7-9 and TRBJ2-6; the D is unclear. The CDR3 totals 15 residues. Germline CDR1 reads SEHNR; CDR2 reads FQNEAQ (reference sequence). Trimming shortened V by 5 bases and J by 4 bases, and 12 bases separated the two germline ends. DNA for the CDR3: TGTGCCAGCAGCCCGAGATCGATCGGGGCCAACGTCCTGACTTTC. Amino acid sequence: CASSPRSIGANVLTF.

The rearrangement links TRBV4-2 to TRBJ1-2; D unresolved. This CDR3 region has 14 residues. CDR1 is LGHNA, CDR2 YNFKEQ, per germline. Trimming left V 3 bases short and J 7 bases short, with 15 bases between. The CDR3 loop is CASSHLEGESGYTF. The CDR3 DNA reads TGTGCCAGCAGCCACCTCGAGGGCGAAAGTGGCTACACCTTC.

The genes are TRBV6-6 and TRBJ2-4; a possible D gene is TRBD2 (6 bases). CDR3 size: 16 residues. Germline CDR1 reads MNHNY; CDR2 reads SVGAGI (reference sequence). The V and J ends lost 5 bases and 0 bases respectively, with 14 bases between them. For the CDR3, the DNA is TGTGCCAGCAGTCCGGGGGTGAATATAGCCAAAAACATTCAGTACTTC. This gives the protein CASSPGVNIAKNIQYF.

The chain is built from TRBV27 and TRBJ2-3, with 9 bases matching TRBD1. The V gene end was trimmed by 4 bases and the J gene end by 5 bases; junction bases not matched to a gene: 16. This CDR3 has 18 amino acids. Germline V gives CDR1 MNHEY, CDR2 SMNVEV (reference sequence). This CDR3 reads CASSSPPGTGFHRDTQYF. DNA of the CDR3: TGTGCCAGCAGTTCTCCCCCCGGGACAGGGTTCCACAGAGATACGCAGTATTTT.

This chain connects TRBV20-1 to TRBJ1-4, with no clear D. Trimming took 2 bases from V and 7 from J, leaving 5 bases between them. The CDR3 covers 11 residues. From germline, CDR1 is DFQATT and CDR2 SNEGSKA (reference sequence). The CDR3 region has the DNA TGCAGTGCTAGATTCAGTGAAAAACTGTTTTTT. Amino acids: CSARFSEKLFF.

Comment on this clone: Germline and junction disagree at one end, which may indicate a read error. The chain carries TRBV7-6 and TRBJ2-2; 7 positions agree with TRBD2. The CDR3 runs to 14 residues. CDR1 is SGHVS, CDR2 FNYEAQ, per germline. The CDR3 loop is CASRHNDRRGGLFF. The CDR3 DNA sequence: TGTGCCAGCAGACACAACGACAGACGCGGGGGGCTGTTTTTT.

The chain recombines TRBV18 with TRBJ2-7; 11 bases are shared with TRBD1. CDR3 length equals 16 residues. The trim removed 3 bases at V and 7 bases at J, leaving 11 bases unmatched. Germline V gene sequence: CDR1 KGHSH, CDR2 LQKENI. The CDR3 DNA sequence: TGTGCCAGCTCACCTCAAAGAAGGGACAGGGGGACTGAGCAGTACTTC. Translating it yields CASSPQRRDRGTEQYF.

This rearrangement joins TRBV5-1 to TRBJ1-1; D is possibly TRBD1 (6 bases). The CDR3 sequence is 18 residues long. Germline lookup yields CDR1 SGHRS and CDR2 YFSETQ. Trimming cost V 3 bases and J 3 bases, with 24 bases left between them. CDR3: CASSSQTGLFSRDTEAFF. CDR3 bases: TGCGCCAGCAGCTCTCAGACAGGTTTATTTTCCCGTGACACTGAAGCTTTCTTT.

The genes are TRBV4-1 and TRBJ1-1; tentatively, D is TRBD1 (5 bases). Germline values: CDR1 MGHRA, CDR2 YSYEKL. This CDR3 is built from 15 residues. V lost 8 bases and J lost 2, with 18 bases in between. The CDR3 coding sequence is TGCGCCAGCTCTTTGGATATCAGGGCAAACACTGAAGCTTTCTTT. Translation: CASSLDIRANTEAFF.

This clone is labeled as large. The chain uses TRBV5-8 and TRBJ2-7; weak D call: TRBD1 (6 bases). There are 13 residues in the CDR3. V was shortened by 4 bases and J by 2 bases, with 10 bases between the two germline ends. Germline CDR1 reads SGHTS; CDR2 reads YDEGEE. CDR3 nucleotide sequence: TGTGCCAGCAGCATTGGGACAACCTACGAGCAGTACTTC. Protein sequence: CASSIGTTYEQYF.

This clone was seen a handful of times. The V and J genes are TRBV5-6 and TRBJ1-1; 8 bases are shared with TRBD1. The germline gives CDR1 SGHDT, CDR2 YYEEEE. The CDR3 spans 13 residues. The trim removed 6 bases at V and 4 bases at J, leaving 5 bases unmatched. The CDR3 DNA reads TGTGCCAGCATCCGAACAGGGGGCACTGAAGCTTTCTTT. It yields the protein CASIRTGGTEAFF.

This chain joins TRBV19 and TRBJ2-4; TRBD1 might be the D (6 bases). The CDR3 loop spans 14 amino acids. Looked up from germline, CDR1 is LNHDA and CDR2 is SQIVND (reference sequence). Trimming took off 10 bases at V and 0 bases at J, with 13 bases between the two ends. The CDR3 is CATSQGLAKNIQYF. In DNA form, the CDR3 reads TGTGCCACCTCTCAGGGGTTAGCCAAAAACATTCAGTACTTC. The complete variable domain, with remaining parts taken from reference TRBV19 and TRBJ2-4, reads DGGITQSPKYLFRKEGQNVTLSCEQNLNHDAMYWYRQDPGQGLRLIYYSQIVNDFQKGDIAEGYSVSREKKESFPLTVTSAQKNPTAFYLCATSQGLAKNIQYFGAGTRLSVL.

V usage is TRBV2 and J usage is TRBJ2-3, with 8 bases lining up with TRBD2. The CDR3 is 15 amino acids. V was clipped by 1 base and J by 0 bases; unmatched bases: 0. Germline loops: CDR1 SNHLY, CDR2 FYNNEI. CDR3 protein: CASSEGLASTDTQYF. The CDR3 DNA reads as TGTGCCAGCAGTGAAGGACTAGCGAGCACAGATACGCAGTATTTT.